Detailed here is one TCR beta chain. Time point defined: patch test 3, about 24 weeks after DPC sensitization. Treatment described: therapeutic diphenylcyclopropenone sensitization with weekly scalp DPC. TCRdb fed the RACE reads into MiXCR, producing one record per CDR3 protein. The sample yields more than 100,000 distinct CDR3 sequences, around 11% seen once. The data derive from a study of human T cells and chemical hapten exposure. About the research overall: Patients were given diphenylcyclopropenone on the scalp weekly across the approximately 25-week study.

Germline loops: CDR1 LGHDT, CDR2 YNNKEL (reference sequence). V lost 1 base, J lost 4 bases, and 13 bases lay in between. The CDR3 is 16 amino acids. This clonotype was obtained from a woman aged 50 to 65 with alopecia areata. Some clones in this sample may be carry-over from other donors' samples. The chain links TRBV3-1 to TRBJ2-2; no clear D gene. The source was whole blood, collected in connection with sensitization to the hapten diphenylcyclopropenone (DPC). CDR3 DNA: TGTGCCAGCAGCCAAGGAGTTGGCGGAACCACCGGGGAGCTGTTTTTT. This codes for CASSQGVGGTTGELFF.